One and the same sample provided the 2 T cell receptor beta chains below, sequenced in a study of T cell responses to AZD1222 COVID-19 vaccine. Sequencing was performed with immunoSEQ multiplex PCR; in TCRdb, only in-frame clones are kept and a portion is missing. Among 150,000 to 200,000 clones listed, 90% to 95% were seen once. The sample was peripheral blood, taken on day 0 of AZD1222 vaccination. These receptors originate from an adult in good health.

The J gene is TRBJ1-6, the V gene TRBV9; tentatively, D is TRBD1 (5 bases). CDR3 length equals 14 residues. Germline-derived CDR1 and CDR2 are SGDLS and YYNGEE. V was trimmed by 3 bases and J by 7 bases, leaving 11 bases between them. The CDR3 DNA follows: TGTGCCAGCAGCGCCCGGGACGGAAATTCACCCCTCCACTTT. The encoded protein is CASSARDGNSPLHF.

The chain carries TRBV28 and TRBJ1-4; 7 bases are a match to TRBD1. This CDR3 region has 14 residues. V lost 4 bases to trimming and J lost 7 bases; unmatched junction nucleotides: 6. Germline V gene sequence: CDR1 MDHEN, CDR2 SYDVKM. The CDR3 coding sequence is TGTGCCAGCAGTTCGGGCAGGGGGACTGAAAAACTGTTTTTT. Its translation: CASSSGRGTEKLFF.